This T cell receptor (beta chain) was documented in a study of PD-1 blockade in classical Hodgkin lymphoma. A word on this clone: Its antigen is not known.

Each patient's relapse followed autologous stem cell transplantation, and brentuximab vedotin exposure varied. Findings of the study overall: Initiation of nivolumab under 1 year after ASCT led to exclusion of patients. In CD4+ cells, TCR diversity went up significantly by C4D1, but in CD8+ cells it did not. Patients with a complete response exhibited baseline diversity comparable to newly diagnosed patients.

Sequencing used immunoSEQ multiplex PCR; TCRdb keeps in-frame clones, though not all of them. The sample lists 100,000 to 120,000 clones, nearly 90% occurring once. The source material was peripheral blood mononuclear cells (PBMCs), sampled before the second cycle of nivolumab. The clonotype originates from a human donor with classical Hodgkin lymphoma.

CDR3: CASSSAAGTGDHEQYF. For the CDR3, the DNA is TGTGCCAGCAGCTCAGCCGCCGGGACAGGGGACCACGAGCAGTACTTC. V is TRBV7-6 and J is TRBJ2-7; 10 positions match TRBD1. The CDR3 is 16 amino acids. The J segment lost 5 bases and the V segment lost 4 bases, leaving 11 bases of the junction unmatched. Germline loops: CDR1 SGHVS, CDR2 FNYEAQ.